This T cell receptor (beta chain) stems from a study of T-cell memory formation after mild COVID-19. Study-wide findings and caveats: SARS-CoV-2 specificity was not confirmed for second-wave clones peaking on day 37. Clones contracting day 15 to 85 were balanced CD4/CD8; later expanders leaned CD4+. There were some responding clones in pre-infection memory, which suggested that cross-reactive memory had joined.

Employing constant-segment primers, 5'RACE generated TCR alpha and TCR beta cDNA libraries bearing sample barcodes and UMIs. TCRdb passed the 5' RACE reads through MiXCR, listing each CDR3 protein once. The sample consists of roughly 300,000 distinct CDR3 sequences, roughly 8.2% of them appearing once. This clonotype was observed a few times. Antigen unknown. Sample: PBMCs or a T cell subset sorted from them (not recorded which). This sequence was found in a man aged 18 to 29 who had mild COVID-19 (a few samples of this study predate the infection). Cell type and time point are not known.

The CDR3 DNA sequence: TGCGCCAGCAGCTTGGGGGAACAAGGCAATGAGCAGTTCTTC. Its translation: CASSLGEQGNEQFF. The chain joins TRBV5-1 to TRBJ2-1, with D unresolved. In germline, CDR1 is SGHRS, CDR2 YFSETQ. The CDR3 is made up of 14 amino acids. Trimming took 0 bases from V and 6 from J, leaving 10 bases between them. Using reference TRBV5-1 and TRBJ2-1 for the parts outside the CDR3, the full variable domain is KAGVTQTPRYLIKTRGQQVTLSCSPISGHRSVSWYQQTPGQGLQFLFEYFSETQRNKGNFPGRFSGRQFSNSRSEMNVSTLELGDSALYLCASSLGEQGNEQFFGPGTRLTVL.